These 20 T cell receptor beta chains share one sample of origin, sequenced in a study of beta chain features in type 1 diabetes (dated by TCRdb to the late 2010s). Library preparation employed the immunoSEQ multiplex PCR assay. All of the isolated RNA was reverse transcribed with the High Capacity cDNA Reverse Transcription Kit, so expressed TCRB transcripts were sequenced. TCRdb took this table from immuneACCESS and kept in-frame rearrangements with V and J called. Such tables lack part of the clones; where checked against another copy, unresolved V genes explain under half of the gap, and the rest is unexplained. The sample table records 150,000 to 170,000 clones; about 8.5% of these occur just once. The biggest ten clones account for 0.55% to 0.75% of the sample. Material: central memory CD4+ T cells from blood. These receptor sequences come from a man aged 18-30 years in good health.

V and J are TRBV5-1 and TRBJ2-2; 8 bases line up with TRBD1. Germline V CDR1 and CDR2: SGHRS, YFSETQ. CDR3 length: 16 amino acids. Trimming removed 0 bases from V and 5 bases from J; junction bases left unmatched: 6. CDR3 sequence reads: CASSLGQGAVTGELFF. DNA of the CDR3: TGCGCCAGCAGCTTGGGGCAGGGGGCCGTAACCGGGGAGCTGTTTTTT. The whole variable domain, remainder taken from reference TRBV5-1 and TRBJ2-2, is KAGVTQTPRYLIKTRGQQVTLSCSPISGHRSVSWYQQTPGQGLQFLFEYFSETQRNKGNFPGRFSGRQFSNSRSEMNVSTLELGDSALYLCASSLGQGAVTGELFFGEGSRLTVL.

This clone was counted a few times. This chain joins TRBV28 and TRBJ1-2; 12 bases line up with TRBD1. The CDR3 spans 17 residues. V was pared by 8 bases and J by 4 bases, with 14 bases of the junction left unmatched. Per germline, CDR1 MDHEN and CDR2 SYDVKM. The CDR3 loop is CASQGGQGAARSYGYTF. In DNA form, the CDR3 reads TGTGCCAGCCAGGGGGGACAGGGGGCGGCTCGAAGCTATGGCTACACCTTC.

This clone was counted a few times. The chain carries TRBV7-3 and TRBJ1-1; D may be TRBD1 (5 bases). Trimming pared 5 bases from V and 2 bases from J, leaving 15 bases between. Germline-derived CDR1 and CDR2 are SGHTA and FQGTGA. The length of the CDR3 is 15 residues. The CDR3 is CASSRGEGVNTEAFF. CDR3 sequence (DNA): TGTGCCAGCAGCCGAGGAGAAGGGGTTAACACTGAAGCTTTCTTT.

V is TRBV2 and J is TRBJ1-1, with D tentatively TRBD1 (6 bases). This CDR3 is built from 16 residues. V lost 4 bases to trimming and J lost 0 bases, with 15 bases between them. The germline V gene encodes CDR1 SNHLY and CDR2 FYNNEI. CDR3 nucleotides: TGTGCCAGCAGTGGAGTCACTACAGGGTTGAACACTGAAGCTTTCTTT. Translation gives CASSGVTTGLNTEAFF.

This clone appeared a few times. DNA for the CDR3: TGTGCCAGCAGCCAAGATGGCGGATTTAGGTTTAAGCAGTTCTTC. The encoded protein is CASSQDGGFRFKQFF. The chain uses TRBV14 and TRBJ2-1; D is uncertain. Germline CDR1 and CDR2: SGHDN and FVKESK. This CDR3 has 15 amino acids. V lost 0 bases to trimming and J lost 11 bases, with 17 bases between them.

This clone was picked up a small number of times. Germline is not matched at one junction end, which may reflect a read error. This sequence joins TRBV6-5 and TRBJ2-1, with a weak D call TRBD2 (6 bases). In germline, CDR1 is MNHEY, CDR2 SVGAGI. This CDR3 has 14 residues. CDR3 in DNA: TGTGCCATCAGTGCGGGCGGGACCTACAATGAGCAGTTCTTC. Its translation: CAISAGGTYNEQFF.

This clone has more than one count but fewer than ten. The CDR3 nucleotides read TGTGCCAGCAGTGGGGGGGGTCCCACCTACGAGCAGTACTTC. Its protein is CASSGGGPTYEQYF. This chain joins TRBV6-5 and TRBJ2-7; TRBD2 agrees at 7 bases. Germline trimming cut 5 bases from V and 2 bases from J; bases unmatched to any gene: 6. The CDR3 runs 14 residues. The germline gives CDR1 MNHEY, CDR2 SVGAGI.

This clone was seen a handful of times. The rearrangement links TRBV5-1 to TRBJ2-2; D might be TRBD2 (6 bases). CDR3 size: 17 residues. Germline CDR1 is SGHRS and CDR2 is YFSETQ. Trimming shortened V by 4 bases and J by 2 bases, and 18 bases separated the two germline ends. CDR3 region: CASSAEGRGLNTGELFF. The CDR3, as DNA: TGCGCCAGCAGCGCGGAGGGGCGCGGACTTAACACCGGGGAGCTGTTTTTT.

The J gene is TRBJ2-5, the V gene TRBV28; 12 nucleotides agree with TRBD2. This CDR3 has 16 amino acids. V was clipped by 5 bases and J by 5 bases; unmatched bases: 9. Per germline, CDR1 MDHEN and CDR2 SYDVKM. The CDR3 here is CASSLRLAGDGETQYF. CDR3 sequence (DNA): TGTGCCAGCAGTCTCCGACTAGCGGGGGATGGGGAGACCCAGTACTTC.

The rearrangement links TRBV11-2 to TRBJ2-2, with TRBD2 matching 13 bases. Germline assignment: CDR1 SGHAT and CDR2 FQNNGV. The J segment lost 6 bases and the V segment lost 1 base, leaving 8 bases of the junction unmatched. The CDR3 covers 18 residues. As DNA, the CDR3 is TGTGCCAGCAGCTTAGGGGGACTAGCGGGAAGGAGGTCCGGGGAGCTGTTTTTT. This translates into CASSLGGLAGRRSGELFF.

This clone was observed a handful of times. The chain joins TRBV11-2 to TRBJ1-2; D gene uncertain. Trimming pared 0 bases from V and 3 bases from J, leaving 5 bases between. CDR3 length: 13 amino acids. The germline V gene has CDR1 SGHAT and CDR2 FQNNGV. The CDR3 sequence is CASSLEQYYGYTF. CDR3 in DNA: TGTGCCAGCAGCTTAGAACAGTACTATGGCTACACCTTC.

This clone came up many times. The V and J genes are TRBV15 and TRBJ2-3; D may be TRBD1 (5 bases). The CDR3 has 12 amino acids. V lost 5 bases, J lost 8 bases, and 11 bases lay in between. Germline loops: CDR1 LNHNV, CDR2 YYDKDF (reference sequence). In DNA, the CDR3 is TGTGCCACCAGCCAGGGTTCGCTTACGCAGTATTTT. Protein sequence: CATSQGSLTQYF.

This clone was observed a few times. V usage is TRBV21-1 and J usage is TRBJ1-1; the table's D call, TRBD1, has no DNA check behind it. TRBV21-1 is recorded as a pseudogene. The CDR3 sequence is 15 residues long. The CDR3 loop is CASSKAAPGQLEAFF. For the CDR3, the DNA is TGTGCCAGCAGCAAAGCAGCACCGGGACAGCTTGAAGCTTTCTTT.

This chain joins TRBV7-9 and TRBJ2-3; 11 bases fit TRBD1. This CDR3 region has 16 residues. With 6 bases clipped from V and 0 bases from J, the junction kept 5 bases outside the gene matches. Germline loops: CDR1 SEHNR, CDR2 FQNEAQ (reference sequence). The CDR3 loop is CASSSGTGGSTDTQYF. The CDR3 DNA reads TGTGCCAGCAGTTCCGGGACAGGGGGTAGCACAGATACGCAGTATTTT.

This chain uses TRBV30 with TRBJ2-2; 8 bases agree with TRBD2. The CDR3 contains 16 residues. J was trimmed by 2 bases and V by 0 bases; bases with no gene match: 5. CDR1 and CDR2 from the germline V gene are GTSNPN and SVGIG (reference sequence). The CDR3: CAWSVAGVSNTGELFF. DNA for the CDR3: TGTGCCTGGAGTGTAGCGGGGGTATCCAACACCGGGGAGCTGTTTTTT.

The DNA for the CDR3 is TGTGCCAGCAGCGTAGCGGCTAGCGGGGGACAAGAGACCCAGTACTTC. It translates to CASSVAASGGQETQYF. V gene TRBV9 combines with J gene TRBJ2-5; 10 bases are shared with TRBD2. The germline CDR1 and CDR2 sequences are SGDLS and YYNGEE. The CDR3 is 16 residues long. V dropped 0 bases and J dropped 2; count of bases not matched to a gene: 4.

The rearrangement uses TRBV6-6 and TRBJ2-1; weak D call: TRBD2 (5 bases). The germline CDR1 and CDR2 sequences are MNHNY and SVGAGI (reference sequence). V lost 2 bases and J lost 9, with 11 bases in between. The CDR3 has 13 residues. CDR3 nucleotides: TGTGCCAGCAGTTACGCTCTCGAGGGTGAGCAGTTCTTC. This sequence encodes CASSYALEGEQFF.

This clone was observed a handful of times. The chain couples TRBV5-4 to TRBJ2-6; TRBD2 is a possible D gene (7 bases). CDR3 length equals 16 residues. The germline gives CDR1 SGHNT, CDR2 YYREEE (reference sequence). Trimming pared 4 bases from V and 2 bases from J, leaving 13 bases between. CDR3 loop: CASSPWGGPGANVLTF. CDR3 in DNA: TGTGCCAGCAGCCCCTGGGGGGGCCCTGGGGCCAACGTCCTGACTTTC.

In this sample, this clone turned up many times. CDR3 sequence reads: CASSPGLDQPQHF. The CDR3 region has the DNA TGCGCCAGCAGCCCAGGGTTGGATCAGCCCCAGCATTTT. The genes are TRBV4-3 and TRBJ1-5; D is perhaps TRBD1 (5 bases). V was trimmed by 4 bases and J by 5 bases, leaving 9 bases between them. The CDR3 loop spans 13 amino acids. CDR1 is LGHNA, CDR2 YSLEER, per germline.

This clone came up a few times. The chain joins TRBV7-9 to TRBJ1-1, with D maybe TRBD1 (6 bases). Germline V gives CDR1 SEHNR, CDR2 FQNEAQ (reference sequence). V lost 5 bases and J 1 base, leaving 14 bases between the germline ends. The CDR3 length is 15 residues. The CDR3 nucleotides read TGTGCCAGCAGCCCGAGGCCGGGACAGAACACTGAAGCTTTCTTT. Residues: CASSPRPGQNTEAFF.